Listed below are T cell receptor beta chains from one sample, sequenced in a study of blood T cell repertoires in COVID-19. The assay was immunoSEQ multiplex PCR, and TCRdb's table has in-frame clones only and misses some. The table records some 150,000 clones, around 83% of them present only once. Source material: peripheral blood. All receptors come from a human donor with acute or convalescent COVID-19. The donor label of this sample is uncertain. The CDR3 runs from the conserved cysteine through the conserved F or W. D genes are given only for firm matches. Some rows have no size entry. The others give once, few or many, or a class for an expanded clone.

J: TRBJ2-7
V: TRBV6-5
D: TRBD1
size: -
CDR3: CASSPGTGVHEQYF
DNA: TGTGCCAGCAGCCCCGGGACAGGGGTTCACGAGCAGTACTTC

J: TRBJ2-2
V: TRBV4-1
D: TRBD2
size: -
CDR3: CASSQAGGRIILGTGELFF
DNA: TGCGCCAGCAGCCAAGCCGGCGGGAGGATAATTTTGGGGACCGGGGAGCTGTTTTTT

J: TRBJ1-3
V: TRBV4-1
D: -
size: -
CDR3: CASSRSNREAGNTIYF
DNA: TGCGCCAGCAGCCGCTCGAACAGGGAAGCTGGAAACACCATATATTTT

J: TRBJ2-5
V: TRBV5-1
D: TRBD1
size: -
CDR3: CASSGGQGVETQYF
DNA: TGCGCCAGCAGCGGGGGACAGGGCGTAGAGACCCAGTACTTC

J: TRBJ2-5
V: TRBV29-1
D: -
size: -
CDR3: CSVEMRIQETQYF
DNA: TGCAGCGTTGAAATGAGAATCCAAGAGACCCAGTACTTC

J: TRBJ2-2
V: TRBV7-2
D: TRBD1
size: -
CDR3: CASRGQGWNTGELFF
DNA: TGTGCCAGCAGAGGACAGGGGTGGAACACCGGGGAGCTGTTTTTT

J: TRBJ2-3
V: TRBV2
D: -
size: -
CDR3: CASSTQGRTDTQYF
DNA: TGTGCCAGCAGTACCCAGGGTCGGACAGATACGCAGTATTTT

J: TRBJ1-5
V: TRBV9
D: -
size: -
CDR3: CASSAGGGGNQPQHF
DNA: TGTGCCAGCAGCGCTGGAGGGGGGGGCAATCAGCCCCAGCATTTT

J: TRBJ1-3
V: TRBV4-3
D: -
size: -
CDR3: CASSQDTGPGNTIYF
DNA: TGCGCCAGCAGCCAAGATACAGGGCCTGGAAACACCATATATTTT

J: TRBJ1-5
V: TRBV12-3/TRBV12-4
D: TRBD1
size: -
CDR3: CASTQGAASAPAF
DNA: TGTGCCAGCACACAGGGGGCCGCATCAGCCCCAGCATTT

J: TRBJ1-6
V: TRBV7-2
D: -
size: -
CDR3: CASSLWGEAYNSPLHF
DNA: TGTGCCAGCAGCTTATGGGGGGAGGCTTATAATTCACCCCTCCACTTT

J: TRBJ1-5
V: TRBV6-5
D: -
size: -
CDR3: CASSSGDSNQPQHF
DNA: TGTGCCAGCAGCTCCGGGGATAGCAATCAGCCCCAGCATTTT

J: TRBJ2-5
V: TRBV30
D: -
size: -
CDR3: CAWREETQYF
DNA: TGTGCCTGGAGGGAGGAGACCCAGTACTTC

J: TRBJ1-4
V: TRBV6-5
D: TRBD1
size: -
CDR3: CASSSQGQGEKLFF
DNA: TGTGCCAGCAGTTCCCAGGGACAGGGGGAAAAACTGTTTTTT

J: TRBJ2-5
V: TRBV2
D: TRBD2
size: -
CDR3: CASSMDRGAQYF
DNA: TGTGCCAGCAGTATGGACCGGGGGGCCCAGTACTTC

J: TRBJ2-7
V: TRBV10-3
D: TRBD1
size: -
CDR3: CAIKRQGAIYEQYF
DNA: TGTGCCATAAAAAGACAGGGGGCAATCTACGAGCAGTACTTC

J: TRBJ1-3
V: TRBV6-5
D: -
size: -
CDR3: CASRVGGPNGNTIYF
DNA: TGTGCCAGCAGGGTCGGCGGCCCCAATGGAAACACCATATATTTT

J: TRBJ1-1
V: TRBV4-1
D: TRBD1
size: -
CDR3: CASSQWTGGRSTEAFF
DNA: TGCGCCAGCAGCCAATGGACAGGGGGCAGGAGCACTGAAGCTTTCTTT

J: TRBJ2-5
V: TRBV5-1
D: TRBD2
size: once
CDR3: CASSLGLAGGQETQYF
DNA: TGCGCCAGCAGCTTGGGGCTAGCGGGGGGTCAAGAGACCCAGTACTTC

J: TRBJ1-1
V: TRBV19
D: -
size: -
CDR3: CASSIDRGNTEAFF
DNA: TGTGCCAGTAGTATAGACCGGGGGAACACTGAAGCTTTCTTT

J: TRBJ1-3
V: TRBV9
D: TRBD1
size: -
CDR3: CASSVDGDVRGTGTRGNTIYF
DNA: TGTGCCAGCAGCGTAGACGGGGACGTTAGAGGGACAGGGACGCGTGGAAACACCATATATTTT

J: TRBJ2-2
V: TRBV7-2
D: -
size: once
CDR3: CASSLKTVGTGELFF
DNA: TGTGCCAGCAGCTTAAAAACGGTTGGCACCGGGGAGCTGTTTTTT

J: TRBJ1-3
V: TRBV11-2
D: -
size: once
CDR3: CASSFGRSGNTIYF
DNA: TGTGCCAGCAGCTTCGGGAGATCTGGAAACACCATATATTTT

J: TRBJ2-4
V: TRBV2
D: -
size: -
CDR3: CASSEQGSKNIQYF
DNA: TGTGCCAGCAGTGAACAGGGTTCCAAAAACATTCAGTACTTC

J: TRBJ2-5
V: TRBV24-1
D: -
size: -
CDR3: CATSDQQETQYF
DNA: TGTGCCACCAGTGACCAGCAAGAGACCCAGTACTTC

J: TRBJ2-7
V: TRBV7-8
D: -
size: -
CDR3: CASSLAEGDEQYF
DNA: TGTGCCAGCAGCTTAGCGGAGGGTGACGAGCAGTACTTC

J: TRBJ2-1
V: TRBV29-1
D: -
size: -
CDR3: CAFGGRDHNEQFF
DNA: TGCGCCTTTGGGGGCAGGGACCACAATGAGCAGTTCTTC

J: TRBJ1-5
V: TRBV6-5
D: -
size: once
CDR3: CASSYSGVGQPQHF
DNA: TGTGCCAGCAGTTACTCAGGGGTGGGTCAGCCCCAGCATTTT

J: TRBJ1-1
V: TRBV5-4
D: -
size: -
CDR3: CASSFSGDTEAFF
DNA: TGTGCCAGCAGCTTTTCGGGGGACACTGAAGCTTTCTTT